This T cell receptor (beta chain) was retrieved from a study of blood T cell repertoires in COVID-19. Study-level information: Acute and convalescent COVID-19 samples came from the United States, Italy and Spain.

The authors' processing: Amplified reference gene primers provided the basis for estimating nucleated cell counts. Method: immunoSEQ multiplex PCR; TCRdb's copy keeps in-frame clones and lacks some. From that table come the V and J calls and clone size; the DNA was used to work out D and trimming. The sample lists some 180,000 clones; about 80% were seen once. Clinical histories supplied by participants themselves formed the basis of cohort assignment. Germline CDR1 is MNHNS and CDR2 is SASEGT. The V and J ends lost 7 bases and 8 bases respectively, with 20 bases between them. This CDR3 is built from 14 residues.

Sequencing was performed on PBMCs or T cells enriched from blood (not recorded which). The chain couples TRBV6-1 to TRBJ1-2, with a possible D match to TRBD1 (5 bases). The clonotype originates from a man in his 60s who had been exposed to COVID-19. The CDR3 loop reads CASTFGGSGQGYTF. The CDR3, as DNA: TGTGCCAGCACTTTTGGGGGTAGCGGGCAGGGCTACACCTTC.